Listed below are T cell receptor beta chains from one sample, sequenced in a study of T-cell memory formation after mild COVID-19. TCRdb re-analysed the 5' RACE reads in MiXCR, keeping a single row per CDR3 protein. The sample has just under 550,000 distinct CDR3 sequences, roughly 22% seen once; the top ten hold around 12%. Sequencing input: PBMCs or a T cell subset sorted from them (not recorded which). The receptors were gathered from an adult woman who had mild COVID-19 (a few samples of this study predate the infection). Cell type and time point are not known. Both conserved end residues are part of each CDR3. The D gene is left open where the match is weak. Expanded clones are given a class, and other clones once, few, many or no size at all.

>-|-|TRBJ2-6|TRBV5-1
TGCGCCAGCCTCGAGGCCTCTGGGGCCAACGTCCTGACTTTC
CASLEASGANVLTF
>TRBD1|-|TRBJ1-1|TRBV12-3/TRBV12-4
TGTGCCAGCACCAGGGGGCAGAACACTGAAGCTTTCTTT
CASTRGQNTEAFF
>TRBD2|few|TRBJ2-3|TRBV20-1
TGCAGTGCGGTCATAGCGGGAGGGCGGGCAGATACGCAGTATTTT
CSAVIAGGRADTQYF
>-|-|TRBJ1-1|TRBV15
TGTGCCACCAGCAGAGTAAGTGGGTACACTGAAGCTTTCTTT
CATSRVSGYTEAFF
>TRBD1|few|TRBJ2-7|TRBV6-1
TGTGCCAGCAGCCCCGGGACAGGGGCTCCCGAGCAGTACTTC
CASSPGTGAPEQYF
>-|-|TRBJ2-1|TRBV20-1
TGCAGTGCTCCCGGTGAGGACTCCTACAATGAGCAGTTCTTC
CSAPGEDSYNEQFF
>-|-|TRBJ2-5|TRBV7-8
TGTGCCAGCAGCCAGCGGAGGGGGCCCCAAGAGACCCAGTACTTC
CASSQRRGPQETQYF
>TRBD1|few|TRBJ1-5|TRBV18
TGTGCCAGCTCACCAAGGGGGACAGGGGATAGCAATCAGCCCCAGCATTTT
CASSPRGTGDSNQPQHF
>-|-|TRBJ1-3|TRBV7-9
TGTGCCAGCAGCTTAGCATTAAACAGGGACGTTCGGTCGGGCTCTGGAAACACCATATATTTT
CASSLALNRDVRSGSGNTIYF
>-|many|TRBJ1-6|TRBV7-9
TGTGCCAGCAGCTTAGCAACCGAGGGCGGTGGACCCCTCCACTTT
CASSLATEGGGPLHF
>TRBD2|few|TRBJ2-4|TRBV12-3/TRBV12-4
TGTGCCAGCAGTCGCTCGATCCCCCTTAGCGGGAGCGGAGGGGTAGCCAAAAACATTCAGTACTTC
CASSRSIPLSGSGGVAKNIQYF
>-|few|TRBJ2-5|TRBV10-3
TGTGCCATCAGTGAGTCCGTCTCAGTTGAGACCCAGTACTTC
CAISESVSVETQYF
>TRBD2|few|TRBJ2-7|TRBV12-3/TRBV12-4
TGTGCCAGCAGTTTACAGCGGGGGGGCCGGGGTGGCGAGCAGTACTTC
CASSLQRGGRGGEQYF
>-|-|TRBJ2-1|TRBV30
TGTGCCTGGAGCCCTAGGTTGTCCCCTTTCAGCGAGCAGTTCTTC
CAWSPRLSPFSEQFF
>TRBD1|-|TRBJ2-3|TRBV11-1
TGTGCCAGCAGCGCGGGACAGGGGGCTCGCACAGATACGCAGTATTTT
CASSAGQGARTDTQYF
>-|few|TRBJ2-5|TRBV14
TGTGCCAGCAGCACTCGTTCTCGACGGGAGACCCAGTACTTC
CASSTRSRRETQYF
>TRBD2|-|TRBJ2-1|TRBV24-1
TGTGCCACCAGTGACCCGCTGAGCGGGAGGGCCCCCAGGAATGAGCAGTTCTTC
CATSDPLSGRAPRNEQFF
>-|many|TRBJ1-2|TRBV12-3/TRBV12-4
TGTGCCAGCAGTTTGGGGGGCTACTACACCTTC
CASSLGGYYTF
>TRBD1|few|TRBJ2-7|TRBV7-2
TGTGCCAGCAGCTTAGCGAGTACAGGGGGTCGAGACGAGCAGTACTTC
CASSLASTGGRDEQYF
>-|-|TRBJ2-1|TRBV7-3
TGTGCCAGCAGCTCCTCAGCTAGCTATGAGCAGTTCTTC
CASSSSASYEQFF
>TRBD1|few|TRBJ1-4|TRBV28
TGTGCCAGCAGCCGGGGACAGGCAACTAATGAAAAACTGTTTTTT
CASSRGQATNEKLFF
>TRBD1|-|TRBJ2-1|TRBV20-1
TGCAGTGCTAGAGTAGCCGGGACAGCTCGCAATGAGCAGTTCTTC
CSARVAGTARNEQFF
>-|-|TRBJ1-2|TRBV12-3/TRBV12-4
TGTGCCAGCAGTTTCCAGGGATTTAACTATGGCTACACCTTC
CASSFQGFNYGYTF
>TRBD2|-|TRBJ2-1|TRBV24-1
TGTGCCACCAGTGGCATAGCGGGGGGGCGGGGCAATGAGCAGTTCTTC
CATSGIAGGRGNEQFF
>-|few|TRBJ1-2|TRBV27
TGTGCCAGCTACGGACTGCCCTATGGCTACACCTTC
CASYGLPYGYTF
>-|few|TRBJ2-3|TRBV7-2
TGTGCCAGCAGCTTAGGCCTCCCCGGACAGCCTAGCACAGATACGCAGTATTTT
CASSLGLPGQPSTDTQYF
>-|-|TRBJ2-3|TRBV10-3
TGTGCCATCAGTGAGTGGCCGAACAGGGAGCTTAGCACAGATACGCAGTATTTT
CAISEWPNRELSTDTQYF
>-|-|TRBJ2-3|TRBV6-1
TGTGCCAGCAGTGAAGCGCTTCTAGGGCTCCCCAGCACAGATACGCAGTATTTT
CASSEALLGLPSTDTQYF
>TRBD1|few|TRBJ1-2|TRBV7-3
TGTGCCAGCAGCTTAACACCAGGACAGGGACCATTGGGTGGCTACACCTTC
CASSLTPGQGPLGGYTF
>-|-|TRBJ2-5|TRBV2
TGTGCCAGCAGTGAAGGCCCCGGAGGGGAGACCCAGTACTTC
CASSEGPGGETQYF
>TRBD2|few|TRBJ2-3|TRBV3-1
TGTGCCAGCAGCCACGGGACTAGCGGGGGGGACTTT
CASSHGTSGGDF
>-|-|TRBJ2-7|TRBV5-4
TGTGCCAGCAGCCCGAGACTTGCAACCTACGAGCAGTACTTC
CASSPRLATYEQYF
>-|few|TRBJ1-2|TRBV27
TGTGCCAGCACACCGGGGGGGATCGGAGGCTACACCTTC
CASTPGGIGGYTF
>-|-|TRBJ2-1|TRBV27
TGTGCCAGCAGTCCCAGGGTATCCTACAATGAGCAGTTCTTC
CASSPRVSYNEQFF
>-|-|TRBJ1-1|TRBV5-5
TGTGCCAGCAGCTTCGACATCATCACTGAAGCTTTCTTT
CASSFDIITEAFF
>TRBD1|-|TRBJ2-1|TRBV7-2
TGTGCCAGCACCCAGGGACAGGGACGGGTGCAGGGTTCCTACAATGAGCAGTTCTTC
CASTQGQGRVQGSYNEQFF
>-|-|TRBJ1-1|TRBV18
TGTGCCAGCTCCCTCCACGGGGGGCAGGAGAACACTGAAGCTTTCTTT
CASSLHGGQENTEAFF
>TRBD1|few|TRBJ2-2|TRBV6-2/TRBV6-3
TGTGCCAGCAGAATGACAGGGGTAAACACCGGGGAGCTGTTTTTT
CASRMTGVNTGELFF
>TRBD1|-|TRBJ1-2|TRBV5-1
TGCGCCAGCAGCCGGGAACAGGGGACTAACTATGGCTACACCTTC
CASSREQGTNYGYTF
>TRBD1|-|TRBJ2-7|TRBV30
TGTGCCTGGAGTCCGGGGCAGGGGGCCAGGCAGTACTTC
CAWSPGQGARQYF
>-|-|TRBJ1-5|TRBV12-3/TRBV12-4
TGTGCCAGCAGTTACCGGGTTTTAGGACAGCCCCAGCATTTT
CASSYRVLGQPQHF
>TRBD2|-|TRBJ2-1|TRBV11-3
TGTGCCAGCAGCTTAGCTAGCGGGGACAATGAGCAGTTCTTC
CASSLASGDNEQFF
>-|-|TRBJ1-3|TRBV5-5
TGTGCCAGCAGCTTGGCCACAGCACACTCTGGAAACACCATATATTTT
CASSLATAHSGNTIYF
>TRBD2|-|TRBJ2-2|TRBV7-9
TGTGCCAGCAGCCCCCCCTTGGGGGGGTCGAACACCGGGGAGCTGTTTTTT
CASSPPLGGSNTGELFF
>-|-|TRBJ1-4|TRBV29-1
TGCAGCGTTGGGGGTCAGTTTAATGAAAAACTGTTTTTT
CSVGGQFNEKLFF
>-|-|TRBJ1-1|TRBV7-2
TGTGCCAGCAGCTCGCAGGGTCTTATGAACACTGAAGCTTTCTTT
CASSSQGLMNTEAFF
>TRBD2|few|TRBJ2-3|TRBV29-1
TGCAGCTCATGGACTAGCGGGAGGACAGATACGCAGTATTTT
CSSWTSGRTDTQYF
>TRBD2|many|TRBJ2-2|TRBV29-1
TGCAGCGCCAAACTAGCGGGAGGGAACACCGGGGAGCTGTTTTTT
CSAKLAGGNTGELFF
>-|few|TRBJ1-2|TRBV6-6
TGTGCCAGCAGTTACTCGGAGCAGTCCTATGGCTACACCTTC
CASSYSEQSYGYTF
>TRBD1|-|TRBJ1-2|TRBV7-9
TGTGCCAGCAGCCCCCGGGACAGGGCCCATGGCTACACCTTC
CASSPRDRAHGYTF
>TRBD1|-|TRBJ1-1|TRBV30
TGTGCCTGGTGTCAGGAGGGACAGAGCCCGAACACTGAAGCTTTCTTT
CAWCQEGQSPNTEAFF
>-|-|TRBJ1-2|TRBV6-6
TGTGCCAGCAGTTACCGCTATGGCTACACCTTC
CASSYRYGYTF